Listed below are T cell receptor beta chains from one sample, sequenced in a study of T-cell memory formation after mild COVID-19. TCRdb re-called the 5' RACE reads through MiXCR, storing one row per CDR3 protein. Of 50,000 to 75,000 distinct CDR3 sequences in the sample, less than 9.5% were seen once. Sequencing was performed on PBMCs or a T cell subset sorted from them (not recorded which). All receptors come from a man younger than 30 who had mild COVID-19 (a few samples of this study predate the infection). Cell type and time point are not known. Each CDR3 is given with its conserved first and last residue. The D gene is left open where the match is weak. A row's size may be missing; if present it is once, few, many or a size class.

J,size,V,D,DNA,CDR3
TRBJ1-1,NA,TRBV19,NA,TGTGCCAGTAGTTCCAGTAAAGGCACTGAAGCTTTCTTT,CASSSSKGTEAFF
TRBJ1-1,NA,TRBV6-6,TRBD1,TGTGCCAGCGATCGACAGGGTTTGAACACTGAAGCTTTCTTT,CASDRQGLNTEAFF
TRBJ2-3,many,TRBV6-5,NA,TGTGCCAGCAAACCTAGACAGGTTGCTAGCACAGATACGCAGTATTTT,CASKPRQVASTDTQYF
TRBJ2-7,NA,TRBV6-2/TRBV6-3,TRBD1,TGTGCCAGCAGACAGGGGTACGAGCAGTACTTC,CASRQGYEQYF
TRBJ1-6,NA,TRBV7-9,NA,TGTGCCAGCAGCTTACAGGGCTCACCCCTCCACTTT,CASSLQGSPLHF
TRBJ1-5,NA,TRBV28,NA,TGTGCCAGCAGTCTGAGCCAGGACCCCCAGCATTTT,CASSLSQDPQHF
TRBJ2-1,NA,TRBV5-1,NA,TGCGCCAGCAGCTTGTTAGCGGATAACTACAATGAGCAGTTCTTC,CASSLLADNYNEQFF
TRBJ2-5,few,TRBV7-2,NA,TGTGCCAGCAGCTTGTCAACTAGTTCGGAGACCCAGTACTTC,CASSLSTSSETQYF
TRBJ1-2,NA,TRBV28,NA,TGTGCCAGCAGTTATACACAGGCGAACTATGGCTACACCTTC,CASSYTQANYGYTF
TRBJ2-5,NA,TRBV4-3,NA,TGCGCCAGCAGCCTGGGGCACAAGCAAGAGACCCAGTACTTC,CASSLGHKQETQYF
TRBJ2-7,NA,TRBV20-1,TRBD2,TGCAGTGCTAGGTCGAGCGGGGACTCCTACGAGCAGTACTTC,CSARSSGDSYEQYF
TRBJ1-4,few,TRBV7-9,NA,TGTGCCAGCAGCCCCTTCGGGGGATGGGATGAAAAACTGTTTTTT,CASSPFGGWDEKLFF
TRBJ2-2,many,TRBV7-3,NA,TGTGCCAGCAGCTTTGGATCGAGGGCAGACACCGGGGAGCTGTTTTTT,CASSFGSRADTGELFF
TRBJ2-5,many,TRBV7-2,TRBD1,TGTGCCAGCAGCTTTGCCTCGGACAGGGGAAGGGAGACCCAGTACTTC,CASSFASDRGRETQYF
TRBJ1-5,few,TRBV7-9,NA,TGTGCCAGCAGCCCACCGGGGGGGACGAACCAGCCCCAGCATTTT,CASSPPGGTNQPQHF
TRBJ2-5,NA,TRBV7-3,TRBD2,TGTGCCAGCAGCCGTGGGACTAGCGGGGGCCAAGAGACCCAGTACTTC,CASSRGTSGGQETQYF
TRBJ2-2,NA,TRBV5-1,TRBD2,TGCGCCAGCAGCAGAAGTACCGGGACTAGCGGGGGGGCTGCCGGGGAGCTGTTTTTT,CASSRSTGTSGGAAGELFF
TRBJ1-1,many,TRBV7-3,NA,TGTGCCAGCTCGGGACACTACACTGAAGCTTTCTTT,CASSGHYTEAFF
TRBJ2-3,many,TRBV11-2,NA,TGTGCCAGCAGCTTACTGGCGGGGACGTATTTGGATACGCAGTATTTT,CASSLLAGTYLDTQYF
TRBJ2-5,many,TRBV11-3,NA,TGTGCCAGCAGCTTAGGATCTAACCCATCGGGGGAGACCCAGTACTTC,CASSLGSNPSGETQYF
TRBJ2-5,NA,TRBV5-4,TRBD2,TGTGCCAGCAGCCCTAGCGGGGGGGCCGAGACCCAGTACTTC,CASSPSGGAETQYF
TRBJ2-3,many,TRBV7-2,NA,TGTGCCAGCAGCACTACTGGAGTCAGGGTATCAGTAGATACGCAGTATTTT,CASSTTGVRVSVDTQYF
TRBJ2-3,few,TRBV4-1,TRBD2,TGCGCCAGCAGCCACCGAGGGGGACTAGATCTCCCCCATCGCACAGATACGCAGTATTTT,CASSHRGGLDLPHRTDTQYF
TRBJ1-2,NA,TRBV4-1,NA,TGCGCCAGCAGCCAAGATCTGACAGTCAGTCTCTACACCTTC,CASSQDLTVSLYTF
TRBJ2-1,once,TRBV6-2/TRBV6-3,TRBD1,TGTGCCAGCAGTTTGACAGGGGCGACCTATGAGCAGTTCTTC,CASSLTGATYEQFF
TRBJ2-3,NA,TRBV5-4,TRBD1,TGTGCCAGCAGCTTGGCCTCCGGGACAGGGGGAGATACGCAGTATTTT,CASSLASGTGGDTQYF
TRBJ1-5,many,TRBV5-1,NA,TGCGCCAGCAGCTTACGTGGCGAACCCAATCAGCCCCAGCATTTT,CASSLRGEPNQPQHF
TRBJ1-5,NA,TRBV6-2/TRBV6-3,NA,TGTGCCAGCGGGAGGAACTGGGGAGTGTTGAATCAGCCCCAGCATTTT,CASGRNWGVLNQPQHF
TRBJ2-3,medium-sized,TRBV10-3,TRBD2,TGTGCCATCAGTGGCTCTAGCGGGGGTTACACAGATACGCAGTATTTT,CAISGSSGGYTDTQYF
TRBJ2-7,few,TRBV10-3,NA,TGTGCCATCAGTGAAGTGGGTAGCGAGCAGTACTTC,CAISEVGSEQYF
TRBJ1-1,NA,TRBV5-1,TRBD1,TGCGCCAGCGGACAGGAGAGGAACACTGAAGCTTTCTTT,CASGQERNTEAFF
TRBJ1-1,NA,TRBV4-3,NA,TGCGCCAGCAGCCAAGATCGATGGACACACAACACTGAAGCTTTCTTT,CASSQDRWTHNTEAFF
TRBJ1-2,NA,TRBV7-2,TRBD1,TGTGCCAGCAGCTCTCCGGGACAGGGTTATGGCTACACCTTC,CASSSPGQGYGYTF
TRBJ1-6,few,TRBV18,TRBD1,TGTGCCAGCTCACCAAGGGACAGAAGTCAACTGAGTTCACCCCTCCACTTT,CASSPRDRSQLSSPLHF
TRBJ2-1,NA,TRBV24-1,NA,TGTGCCACCAGTGATGCCTTTGGGGAGCAGTTCTTC,CATSDAFGEQFF
TRBJ2-7,NA,TRBV12-3/TRBV12-4,NA,TGTGCCAGCAGTTTCACTCAGGGTTCAGGAGAGCAGTACTTC,CASSFTQGSGEQYF
TRBJ2-7,many,TRBV12-3/TRBV12-4,NA,TGTGCCAGCAGTTTTAGTACGGGTTACACGTACTTC,CASSFSTGYTYF
TRBJ2-5,few,TRBV12-5,TRBD1,TGTGCTAGTGGTTGGCAGGGGGCGACAGAGACCCAGTACTTC,CASGWQGATETQYF
TRBJ2-7,NA,TRBV6-6,NA,TGTGCCAGCAGTTTAGGGACCGCCGCCGAGCAGTACTTC,CASSLGTAAEQYF
TRBJ2-1,few,TRBV12-3/TRBV12-4,NA,TGTGCCAGCAGCCGACGGGTCAATGAGCAGTTCTTC,CASSRRVNEQFF
TRBJ2-1,NA,TRBV9,NA,TGTGCCAGCAGCGTAGAGTTAAGCCCCCAGTTCTTC,CASSVELSPQFF
TRBJ2-2,few,TRBV30,NA,TGTGCCTGGCAGATAATCGGTCGGGGGGAGCTGTTTTTT,CAWQIIGRGELFF
TRBJ2-5,NA,TRBV5-1,NA,TGCGCCAGCAGCTTGGATATCGAGCGGGAGACCCAGTACTTC,CASSLDIERETQYF
TRBJ2-6,few,TRBV12-3/TRBV12-4,NA,TGTGCCAGCAGTTTATCCTCTGGGGCCAACGTCCTGACTTTC,CASSLSSGANVLTF
TRBJ2-3,NA,TRBV24-1,TRBD1,TGTGCCACCAGTTTCGGACAGGGGAGGACAGATACGCAGTATTTT,CATSFGQGRTDTQYF
TRBJ1-5,NA,TRBV20-1,NA,TGCAGTGCTAGTAGCGGTTATAGCAATCAGCCCCAGCATTTT,CSASSGYSNQPQHF
TRBJ1-1,NA,TRBV29-1,NA,TGCAGCTCACGGGGGCCTCTCATGAACACTGAAGCTTTCTTT,CSSRGPLMNTEAFF
TRBJ1-5,NA,TRBV20-1,TRBD1,TGCAGTGCTGAGGGGGCAGGCAATCAGCCCCAGCATTTT,CSAEGAGNQPQHF
TRBJ2-7,few,TRBV27,TRBD1,TGTGCCAGCAGGCGACAGGGCCCCTACGAGCAGTACTTC,CASRRQGPYEQYF
TRBJ2-5,many,TRBV11-2,NA,TGTGCCAGCAGCTTCGCAGGGTCCTTGGAGACCCAGTACTTC,CASSFAGSLETQYF